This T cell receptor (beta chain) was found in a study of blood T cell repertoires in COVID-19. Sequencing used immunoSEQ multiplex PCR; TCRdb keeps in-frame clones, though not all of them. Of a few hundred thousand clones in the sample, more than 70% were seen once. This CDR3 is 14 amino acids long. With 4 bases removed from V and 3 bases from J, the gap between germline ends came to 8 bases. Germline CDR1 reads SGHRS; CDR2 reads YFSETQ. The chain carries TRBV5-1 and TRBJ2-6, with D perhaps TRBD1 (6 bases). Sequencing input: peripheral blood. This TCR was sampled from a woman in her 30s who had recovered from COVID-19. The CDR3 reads CASSQQGGANVLTF. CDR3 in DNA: TGCGCCAGCAGCCAACAGGGTGGGGCCAACGTCCTGACTTTC.